This paragraph covers one T cell receptor beta chain sequence. The antigen it binds to is not known. No much larger clone exists at a distance of one base, and base qualities are not known. This record belongs to a study of blood T cell repertoires in COVID-19 (dated by TCRdb to between 2020 and 2021). With respect to the entire study: Samples covering the acute and convalescent phases of COVID-19 were provided by collaborators in the United States, Italy and Spain. The prospective study material was composed of cDNA or gDNA derived from T cells, B-cell-depleted T cells, or PBMCs. Deeply sampled blood TCRbeta repertoires from subjects exposed to, actively infected with, or recovered from COVID-19 were included in the dataset. A freely available public database, intended as a resource for researchers studying the immune response to SARS-CoV-2, is where the repertoires were released. The samples were drawn from the first 160 participants of the ongoing ImmuneRACE study and from under 1,500 subjects provided by 6 global collaborators. The sample metadata nearly always contained a de-identified subject ID, COVID-19 status, age in years and sex. Where available, HLA class I and class II types were obtained from metadata supplied by the sample provider rather than from assay-based typing.

Summary of the overall study and its limitations: Clinical and demographic metadata were provided uncurated, with the amount varying by source and participant.

The germline V gene specifies MNHEY as CDR1 and SVGAGI as CDR2. The junction shows trimming of 4 bases on V and 5 bases on J, and the gene matches do not reach 5 bases of it. The CDR3 sequence holds 16 residues, the cysteine and phenylalanine included. Only the CDR3 region is kept as DNA, spanning 48 bases read in frame from base 1. The collaborating institutions used their own protocols to collect whole blood in K2EDTA tubes. For TCRbeta analysis, collaborators shipped samples in one of three forms: frozen whole blood, isolated PBMCs, or DNA extracted from either of those sample types. TCRbeta CDR3 regions were amplified from genomic DNA by means of the immunoSEQ Assay, a bias-controlled multiplex PCR. The published analysis was carried out like this. The number of nucleated cells in each sample was estimated from the amplification of reference gene primers within the assay. Sequence reads were collapsed and filtered to measure the absolute abundance of every unique TCRbeta CDR3 rearrangement. For each sample, productive Simpson clonality was calculated as the square root of Simpson's diversity index across productive rearrangements. This immuneACCESS table, as held by TCRdb, lists in-frame sequences with V and J called but not all clones. Of the missing ones, under half trace to an unresolved V gene in checked studies; the others have no known cause. That table furnishes V, J and clone size, whereas the DNA furnished D and trimming. The sample contains some 73,000 clones, around 67% of them found a single time. The ten top clones hold approximately 20% of the sample.

Sequencing was done on a sample of peripheral blood. The chain employs TRBV6-5 and TRBJ2-3; 14 central nucleotides agree with TRBD2. The sequence came from a man between 60 and 75 years old with acute or convalescent COVID-19. The nucleotide sequence is given as TGTGCCAGCAGTTCGACTAGCGGGGGGGGAATAGATACGCAGTATTTT. This gives the protein CASSSTSGGGIDTQYF.